The entry below describes one T cell receptor beta chain. Authors' methods: Estimated nucleated cell counts came from reference gene primer amplification. The table came from immunoSEQ multiplex PCR; TCRdb's copy has only in-frame clones and leaves some out. That table furnishes V, J and clone size, whereas the DNA furnished D and trimming. The table has 110,000 to 150,000 clones, around 82% seen once. The record originates from a study of blood T cell repertoires in COVID-19. Germline V gene sequence: CDR1 GTSNPN, CDR2 SVGIG (reference sequence). J gave up 4 bases and V 3 bases, and 4 bases lay outside the gene matches. The CDR3 covers 13 residues.

J is TRBJ2-5 and V is TRBV30; 8 positions agree with TRBD1. The sequence derives from a woman aged 45-65 years who had recovered from COVID-19. The sequenced sample was PBMCs or T cells enriched from blood (not recorded which). CDR3 sequence (DNA): TGTGCCTGGAGCGGCACAGGGGGAGAGACCCAGTACTTC. It specifies CAWSGTGGETQYF.